The sequence of this T cell receptor beta chain was determined in a study of blood T cell repertoires in COVID-19. Study summary: From the United States, Italy and Spain came samples of acute and convalescent COVID-19.

In germline, CDR1 is MNHEY, CDR2 SVGAGI. This CDR3 contains 15 residues. Trimming took off 6 bases at V and 1 base at J, with 13 bases between the two ends. As originally analysed: Amplification with reference gene primers provided the estimates of nucleated cell counts. Sequencing used immunoSEQ multiplex PCR; TCRdb keeps in-frame clones, though not all of them. The V and J calls and clone size are taken from that table; D and trimming were inferred from the DNA. The table records 90,000 to 130,000 clones, 80% to 90% of them present only once. The chain carries TRBV6-5 and TRBJ1-3; D unclear. The sample was peripheral blood. This clonotype was sampled from a middle-aged man with acute or convalescent COVID-19. In DNA, the CDR3 is TGTGCCAGCAGGGAGGACCGCGTTTCTGGAAACACCATATATTTT. This encodes CASREDRVSGNTIYF.